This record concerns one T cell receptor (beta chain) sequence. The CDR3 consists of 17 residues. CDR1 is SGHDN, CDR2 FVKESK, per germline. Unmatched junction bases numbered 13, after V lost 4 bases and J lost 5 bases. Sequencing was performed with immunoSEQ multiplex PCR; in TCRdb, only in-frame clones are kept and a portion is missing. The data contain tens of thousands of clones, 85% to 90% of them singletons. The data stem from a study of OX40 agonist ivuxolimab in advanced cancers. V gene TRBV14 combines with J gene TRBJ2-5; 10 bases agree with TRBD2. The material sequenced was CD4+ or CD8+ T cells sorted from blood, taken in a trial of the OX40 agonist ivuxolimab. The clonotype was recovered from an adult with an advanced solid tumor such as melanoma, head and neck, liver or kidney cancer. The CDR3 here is CASSPTGGLAGAETQYF. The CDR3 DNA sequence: TGTGCCAGCAGCCCGACCGGTGGCCTAGCGGGAGCGGAGACCCAGTACTTC.